These T cell receptor beta chains were read from a single sample in a study of identical twins. Via MiXCR, TCRdb re-called the 5' RACE reads, giving one row per CDR3 protein. The sample consists of hundreds of thousands of distinct CDR3 sequences, approximately 20% of them appearing once. These data were also filed under a second study, of yellow fever vaccine responses in identical twins.

The specimen was CD4+ T cells sorted from blood. The receptors shown here come from a woman younger than 30 in good health. CDR3s include the opening cysteine and the closing phenylalanine or tryptophan. The D gene is left open where the match is weak. The size entry is marked missing in some rows and otherwise reads once, few, many or a size class.

V gene	J gene	clone size	D gene	CDR3 DNA	CDR3 protein
TRBV18	TRBJ2-7	.	.	TGTGCCAGCTCACCAGGGTCGAGGCCCTACGAGCAGTACTTC	CASSPGSRPYEQYF
TRBV10-3	TRBJ2-3	.	.	TGTGCCATCAGGGTCAGTCAATTTAGCACAGATACGCAGTATTTT	CAIRVSQFSTDTQYF
TRBV27	TRBJ2-2	.	TRBD1	TGTGCCAGCAGAGGGGGCAGGGGCGACACCGGGGAGCTGTTTTTT	CASRGGRGDTGELFF
TRBV29-1	TRBJ1-2	.	TRBD1	TGCAGCGTTGGGGAGGGGGCCTGGGACTATGGCTACACCTTC	CSVGEGAWDYGYTF
TRBV2	TRBJ2-2	few	.	TGTGCCCGACGGGACAACCCAACCGGGGAGCTGTTTTTT	CARRDNPTGELFF
TRBV27	TRBJ1-2	many	TRBD1	TGTGCCAGCAGTGAACAGGGGGCAAGGAGAAGCTACACCTTC	CASSEQGARRSYTF
TRBV10-1	TRBJ2-3	.	.	TGCGCCAGCAGTCGACGGGTGGCTAATCCTCGAGGCACAGATACGCAGTATTTT	CASSRRVANPRGTDTQYF
TRBV7-2	TRBJ2-7	few	.	TGTGCCAGCAGCTATGCAGGCTACGAGCAGTACTTC	CASSYAGYEQYF
TRBV6-1	TRBJ1-6	few	.	TGTGCCAGCAGTGCTCCCTCCGGACGCAGGGGTTCACCCCTCCACTTT	CASSAPSGRRGSPLHF
TRBV5-5	TRBJ1-2	few	.	TGTGCCAGCAGGCCCGAGGGATTCTATGGCTACACCTTC	CASRPEGFYGYTF
TRBV20-1	TRBJ1-4	few	TRBD1	TGCAGTGCTAGTACCCCGACAGGGTCAAATGAAAAACTGTTTTTT	CSASTPTGSNEKLFF
TRBV11-2	TRBJ2-1	.	.	TGTGCCAGCAGCTTCGAGCTCGGAAGCCCCTACAATGAGCAGTTCTTC	CASSFELGSPYNEQFF
TRBV4-1	TRBJ1-1	few	.	TGCGCCAGCAGCCAAGATATTGGGCCCCAAGCTTTCTTT	CASSQDIGPQAFF
TRBV27	TRBJ2-2	.	.	TGTGCCAGCAGTTTATCGCGGGCTTTGGCGCGCGGGGAGCTGTTTTTT	CASSLSRALARGELFF
TRBV7-2	TRBJ1-1	.	.	TGTGCCAGCAGCCCAGGTTATAACACTGAAGCTTTCTTT	CASSPGYNTEAFF
TRBV7-9	TRBJ2-6	.	.	TGTGCCAGCACCGACTGGGGGGCTGGGGCCAACGTCCTGACTTTC	CASTDWGAGANVLTF
TRBV7-9	TRBJ2-4	.	TRBD1	TGTGCCAGCAGCTTCTCAGGGGGCTCGGGAAACATTCAGTACTTC	CASSFSGGSGNIQYF
TRBV9	TRBJ1-1	few	.	TGTGCCAGCAGCGTAGGGGTGGCGAACACTGAAGCTTTCTTT	CASSVGVANTEAFF
TRBV5-1	TRBJ2-4	few	.	TGCGCCAGCAGGGGTGAGGGGAGTGGCATTCAGTACTTC	CASRGEGSGIQYF
TRBV7-9	TRBJ1-6	few	.	TGTGCCAGCAGCCAAGACGGACATTCGGCCCTCCACTTT	CASSQDGHSALHF
TRBV12-3/TRBV12-4	TRBJ2-6	few	.	TGTGCCAGCAGTTTACGGGGTTACGGGGCCAACGTCCTGACTTTC	CASSLRGYGANVLTF
TRBV7-3	TRBJ2-3	.	TRBD2	TGTGCCAGCAGCTTAAGGACTAGCGGGATTAGCACAGATACGCAGTATTTT	CASSLRTSGISTDTQYF
TRBV20-1	TRBJ2-3	.	TRBD2	TGCAGTGCTTTACCAGGACTAGCGGAGACCACAGATACGCAGTATTTT	CSALPGLAETTDTQYF
TRBV28	TRBJ2-5	.	.	TGTGCCAGCAGACCATTGGCCGGGCAAGAGACCCAGTACTTC	CASRPLAGQETQYF
TRBV15	TRBJ2-2	.	.	TGTGCCACCAAAGACGGCCCGAACACCGGGGAGCTGTTTTTT	CATKDGPNTGELFF
TRBV3-1	TRBJ2-5	few	TRBD2	TGTGCCAGCAGCCACCCAATCACCCCCGGACTAGCGGGAGCACCATTACCCCAGTACTTC	CASSHPITPGLAGAPLPQYF
TRBV12-3/TRBV12-4	TRBJ2-2	.	TRBD2	TGTGCCAGCAGTTCGGGGGGGCTTGCCGGGGAGCTGTTTTTT	CASSSGGLAGELFF
TRBV20-1	TRBJ2-2	many	.	TGCAGTGCTAGAGATTTAGGGGAGCTGTTTTTT	CSARDLGELFF
TRBV5-1	TRBJ2-2	.	TRBD1	TGCGCCAGCTTACCCGAGACAGGGGTCGGCGGGGAGCTGTTTTTT	CASLPETGVGGELFF
TRBV7-9	TRBJ2-5	.	.	TGTGCCAGCATGTTAGACAGCCAAGAGACCCAGTACTTC	CASMLDSQETQYF
TRBV7-9	TRBJ1-1	few	.	TGTGCCAGCAGCCCAGAATGGACGAACACTGAAGCTTTCTTT	CASSPEWTNTEAFF
TRBV10-3	TRBJ2-4	few	TRBD1	TGTGCCATCAGTGACCCAAGGACAGGGGCCGGGAACATTCAGTACTTC	CAISDPRTGAGNIQYF
TRBV12-3/TRBV12-4	TRBJ2-5	.	TRBD2	TGTGCCAGCAGTTTGAGTGCGGGAGGTATTCAAGAGACCCAGTACTTC	CASSLSAGGIQETQYF
TRBV13	TRBJ2-3	.	.	TGTGCCAGCAGCTTCCGTGAGGTGTTCTCGCCAGATACGCAGTATTTT	CASSFREVFSPDTQYF
TRBV11-2	TRBJ2-5	few	TRBD2	TGTGCCAGCAGCTTATTTATAGCGGGGGGGCAAGAGACCCAGTACTTC	CASSLFIAGGQETQYF
TRBV29-1	TRBJ2-2	.	TRBD2	TGCAGCGCCGGGAGGGGACCCACCGGGGAGCTGTTTTTT	CSAGRGPTGELFF
TRBV3-1	TRBJ1-1	many	.	TGTGCCAGCAGCCAAGATTTAGGGGGGACTGAAGCTTTCTTT	CASSQDLGGTEAFF
TRBV5-1	TRBJ2-2	many	.	TGCGCCAGCAGCTTGATCGGGGGTGACACCGGGGAGCTGTTTTTT	CASSLIGGDTGELFF
TRBV6-5	TRBJ2-1	.	TRBD2	TGTGCCAGCAGTTACTCTCCGGGACTAGGGTACAATGAGCAGTTCTTC	CASSYSPGLGYNEQFF
TRBV2	TRBJ2-3	few	.	TGTGCCAGCAGAACAGATACGCAGTATTTT	CASRTDTQYF
TRBV7-8	TRBJ1-6	few	TRBD1	TGTGCCAGCAGCAAACAGGGGACAAGCAATTCACCCCTCCACTTT	CASSKQGTSNSPLHF
TRBV3-1	TRBJ1-4	.	.	TGTGCCAGCAGCCTGGGGATCTCCGCAACTAATGAAAAACTGTTTTTT	CASSLGISATNEKLFF
TRBV12-3/TRBV12-4	TRBJ2-1	.	.	TGTGCCAGCAGTTGGCTAGCAAATGAGCAGTTCTTC	CASSWLANEQFF
TRBV11-2	TRBJ2-3	.	.	TGTGCCAGCAGCTTAGGCCTGACAGGGACTAGCACAGATACGCAGTATTTT	CASSLGLTGTSTDTQYF
TRBV20-1	TRBJ2-1	few	.	TGCAGTGCTAGTGTAGAATATGGGCAGTTCTTC	CSASVEYGQFF
TRBV3-1	TRBJ2-7	few	.	TGTGCCAGCAGCCAATCTTGGGATTCCTACGAGCAGTACTTC	CASSQSWDSYEQYF
TRBV20-1	TRBJ2-5	.	TRBD1	TGCAGTTCCACCCGGACAGGGAACCAAGAGACCCAGTACTTC	CSSTRTGNQETQYF
TRBV10-3	TRBJ2-3	few	TRBD2	TGTGCCATCAAAACTAGCGGGGCAACAGATACGCAGTATTTT	CAIKTSGATDTQYF
TRBV20-1	TRBJ2-5	few	TRBD2	TGCAGTGATGAGGGACTAGCGGTTGGAAAGACCCAGTACTTC	CSDEGLAVGKTQYF
TRBV24-1	TRBJ2-3	.	TRBD1	TGTGCCACCAGCCAGACAGGGGTACATACGCAGTATTTT	CATSQTGVHTQYF
TRBV5-5	TRBJ1-6	.	.	TGTGCCAGCAGCTTTAGGAGGCTGGAATCACCCCTCCACTTT	CASSFRRLESPLHF
TRBV29-1	TRBJ2-1	.	TRBD2	TGCAGCGTTTCGGTAGCGGGGGTCTACAATGAGCAGTTCTTC	CSVSVAGVYNEQFF